Below are 21 T cell receptor beta chains sequenced from a single sample in a study of OX40 agonist ivuxolimab in advanced cancers. Generated by immunoSEQ multiplex PCR, the TCRdb table keeps only in-frame clones and is missing some. The sample lists about 76,000 clones; 85% to 90% were seen once. The specimen comprised CD4+ or CD8+ T cells sorted from blood, sampled in a trial of the OX40 agonist ivuxolimab. These receptors were obtained from an adult with an advanced solid tumor such as melanoma, head and neck, liver or kidney cancer.

The CDR3 spells CASSPTGEANYGYTF. CDR3 coding DNA: TGCGCCAGCAGCCCCACTGGGGAGGCAAACTATGGCTACACCTTC. The V call is TRBV5-1, the J call TRBJ1-2; D uncertain. V gave up 4 bases and J gave up 2 bases, with 15 bases separating them. The germline V gene has CDR1 SGHRS and CDR2 YFSETQ. The length of the CDR3 is 15 residues.

This clone was seen only a few times. The chain combines TRBV11-2 with TRBJ2-7; D ambiguous. Trimming left V 1 base short and J 5 bases short, with 3 bases between. Germline V lookup: CDR1 SGHAT, CDR2 FQNNGV. The CDR3 is 11 residues long. CDR3 sequence reads: CASSLVDEQYF. CDR3 DNA sequence: TGTGCCAGCAGCTTAGTGGACGAGCAGTACTTC.

The rearrangement links TRBV5-8 to TRBJ1-1, with 8 bases fitting TRBD1. The CDR3 runs 14 residues. V dropped 4 bases and J dropped 6; count of bases not matched to a gene: 8. CDR1 SGHTS and CDR2 YDEGEE come from the germline V gene. The CDR3 coding sequence is TGTGCCAGCAGCCTCAGGGGGCTTGGAGCTGAAGCTTTCTTT. It yields the protein CASSLRGLGAEAFF.

The J gene is TRBJ1-2, the V gene TRBV5-4; tentatively, D is TRBD1 (6 bases). The CDR3 length is 14 residues. Germline lookup yields CDR1 SGHNT and CDR2 YYREEE (reference sequence). V was trimmed by 5 bases and J by 8 bases, leaving 19 bases between them. Here the CDR3 reads CASRTPVGGQGYTF. The CDR3 bases are TGTGCCAGCAGGACTCCGGTCGGGGGGCAGGGCTACACCTTC. Using reference TRBV5-4 and TRBJ1-2 for the parts outside the CDR3, the full variable domain is ETGVTQSPTHLIKTRGQQVTLRCSSQSGHNTVSWYQQALGQGPQFIFQYYREEENGRGNFPPRFSGLQFPNYSSELNVNALELDDSALYLCASRTPVGGQGYTFGSGTRLTVV.

The chain carries TRBV5-1 and TRBJ1-2; D is ambiguous. The CDR3 is made up of 12 amino acids. Germline loops: CDR1 SGHRS, CDR2 YFSETQ. V was cut by 7 bases and J by 4 bases, with 11 bases left in between. Written as DNA, the CDR3 is TGCGCCAGCGACGATGGTAGCTATGGCTACACCTTC. Protein sequence: CASDDGSYGYTF.

The rearrangement links TRBV28 to TRBJ1-2; TRBD1 matches 8 bases. This CDR3 comprises 13 residues. Germline loops: CDR1 MDHEN, CDR2 SYDVKM. V lost 8 bases and J lost 2; bases outside the gene matches: 4. In nucleotides, the CDR3 is TGTGCCAGCCAGGGGGCGGGGAACTATGGCTACACCTTC. Translation: CASQGAGNYGYTF.

The J gene is TRBJ2-3, the V gene TRBV6-5; TRBD1 matches 7 bases. J was trimmed by 7 bases and V by 0 bases; bases with no gene match: 10. CDR3 length: 16 amino acids. Germline V gene data show CDR1 as MNHEY and CDR2 as SVGAGI. The CDR3 nucleotides read TGTGCCAGCAGTTACTCTAACAGGGGCCCAAGGAATACGCAGTATTTT. Translated: CASSYSNRGPRNTQYF.

The chain carries TRBV2 and TRBJ2-2; the D gene is possibly TRBD1 (6 bases). The V and J ends lost 5 bases and 6 bases respectively, with 10 bases between them. Germline V CDR1 and CDR2: SNHLY, FYNNEI. The CDR3 sequence is 13 residues long. The CDR3 DNA follows: TGTGCCAGCAGTTACAGGGAGTCCGGGGAGCTGTTTTTT. Amino acids: CASSYRESGELFF.

The J gene is TRBJ2-7, the V gene TRBV10-3; TRBD1 aligns across 7 bases. The V and J ends lost 0 bases and 2 bases, in that order; junction bases with no gene match: 7. The CDR3 has 16 residues. Germline loops: CDR1 ENHRY, CDR2 SYGVKD. The DNA of the CDR3 is TGTGCCATCAGTGAGTCGAAACAGGGGCAGACCTACGAGCAGTACTTC. Translated: CAISESKQGQTYEQYF.

Worth noting for this clone: The same CDR3 can be traced to other DNA sequences in this sample. This sequence joins TRBV5-1 and TRBJ2-6; no clear D. Trimming cost V 1 base and J 2 bases, with 4 bases left between them. The CDR3 is 14 residues long. CDR1 and CDR2 (germline): SGHRS, YFSETQ. The CDR3 DNA sequence: TGCGCCAGCAGCTTGACGGCTGGGGCCAACGTCCTGACTTTC. Protein sequence: CASSLTAGANVLTF.

This chain connects TRBV30 to TRBJ2-7; D uncertain. CDR1 and CDR2 (germline): GTSNPN, SVGIG (reference sequence). The V gene lost 2 bases and the J gene lost 7 bases, with 6 bases spanning the gap. This CDR3 has 10 amino acids. This CDR3 is CAWSRREQYF. The DNA of the CDR3 is TGTGCCTGGAGTAGACGGGAGCAGTACTTC.

V and J are TRBV2 and TRBJ2-3; no clear D gene. Trimming removed 6 bases at V and 4 bases at J, with 17 bases between. The CDR3 runs to 15 residues. Germline lookup yields CDR1 SNHLY and CDR2 FYNNEI. The CDR3 here is CASRVLRRRPDTQYF. The CDR3, as DNA: TGTGCCAGCAGGGTCCTGAGGCGTCGACCAGATACGCAGTATTTT.

J is TRBJ2-3 and V is TRBV11-2, with TRBD2 identical over 7 bases. There are 14 residues in the CDR3. With V trimmed by 5 bases and J by 1 base, 3 bases remained unmatched. CDR1 SGHAT and CDR2 FQNNGV come from the germline V gene. The CDR3: CASSLSGGTDTQYF. In DNA, the CDR3 is TGTGCCAGCAGCCTAAGCGGGGGCACAGATACGCAGTATTTT.

J is TRBJ2-5 and V is TRBV5-4; 7 bases match TRBD2. Germline V lookup: CDR1 SGHNT, CDR2 YYREEE (reference sequence). Trimming at V came to 3 bases and at J to 1 base, leaving 3 bases not matched to a gene. This CDR3 is 14 amino acids long. The CDR3: CASSSKRGQETQYF. The CDR3 coding sequence is TGTGCCAGCAGCTCGAAGCGGGGCCAAGAGACCCAGTACTTC.

This chain links TRBV6-1 with TRBJ1-5; 9 bases align to TRBD1. This CDR3 is built from 17 residues. Germline V gives CDR1 MNHNS, CDR2 SASEGT. J lost 6 bases, V lost 4 bases, and 13 bases had no gene match. CDR3 DNA: TGTGCCAGCAGTGGGCTAAACCGGGACAGGGAGGGTCAGCCCCAGCATTTT. As protein: CASSGLNRDREGQPQHF.

V usage is TRBV27 and J usage is TRBJ2-3, with D uncertain. The CDR3 is 16 residues long. Germline V gives CDR1 MNHEY, CDR2 SMNVEV (reference sequence). V was clipped by 2 bases and J by 2 bases, with 14 bases between them. CDR3: CASSLEARAHTDTQYF. In DNA form, the CDR3 reads TGTGCCAGCAGTTTAGAGGCTCGGGCCCACACAGATACGCAGTATTTT.

This chain links TRBV19 with TRBJ2-6; 7 positions match TRBD1. The germline V gene has CDR1 LNHDA and CDR2 SQIVND (reference sequence). The CDR3 runs 17 residues. The trim removed 4 bases at V and 0 bases at J, leaving 6 bases unmatched. The CDR3 loop reads CASSTGTAVSGANVLTF. DNA for the CDR3: TGTGCCAGTAGTACCGGGACAGCCGTCTCTGGGGCCAACGTCCTGACTTTC.

The rearrangement uses TRBV6-6 and TRBJ1-6; possible D gene TRBD1, 5 bases. Germline assignment: CDR1 MNHNY and CDR2 SVGAGI (reference sequence). With 6 bases removed from V and 3 bases from J, the gap between germline ends came to 12 bases. This CDR3 spans 15 amino acids. CDR3 DNA: TGTGCCAGCAGCTCCGGGACGGACTATAATTCACCCCTCCACTTT. Translated: CASSSGTDYNSPLHF.

This chain links TRBV2 with TRBJ1-2, with 7 bases aligning to TRBD1. V dropped 9 bases and J dropped 7; count of bases not matched to a gene: 11. The V gene's germline CDR1 is SNHLY and CDR2 FYNNEI. CDR3 length: 13 residues. CDR3 protein: CASAGTGVGGYTF. The CDR3 DNA reads as TGTGCCAGTGCAGGCACAGGGGTTGGTGGCTACACCTTC.

This chain links TRBV7-9 with TRBJ2-6, with TRBD2 as a possible D gene (6 bases). CDR3 length: 16 residues. V lost 3 bases, J lost 0 bases, and 9 bases lay in between. Germline V gives CDR1 SEHNR, CDR2 FQNEAQ (reference sequence). The CDR3 DNA follows: TGTGCCAGCAGCTTTAGCGGTAACTCTGGGGCCAACGTCCTGACTTTC. Translating it yields CASSFSGNSGANVLTF.

The V call is TRBV6-5, the J call TRBJ1-1; weak D call: TRBD1 (5 bases). The CDR3 runs 15 residues. Trimming took 5 bases from V and 3 from J, leaving 16 bases between them. Germline V gene data show CDR1 as MNHEY and CDR2 as SVGAGI. CDR3 loop: CASSRLGGVDTEAFF. DNA of the CDR3: TGTGCCAGCAGTCGCTTGGGGGGGGTAGACACTGAAGCTTTCTTT.